The entry below describes one T cell receptor (beta chain). The sample holds many counts of this clonotype. Its antigen remains undetermined. There are no base qualities to consult, and no much larger clone falls within one base. This sample is drawn from a study of T cell repertoires in cytomegalovirus infection (dated by TCRdb to the late 2010s). Some background on the complete study: Donor HLA type was relevant to the analysis, because carriage of CMV infection together with the matching HLA type was indicated by public TCR beta signatures.

The junction shows trimming of 5 bases on V and 1 base on J, plus 8 bases between the germline ends. From the cysteine through the phenylalanine, the CDR3 covers 13 amino acids. Just the 39-base CDR3 DNA is kept, in frame starting at base 1. Sequencing relied on an Illumina HiSeq 1500. TCRdb reanalyzed the raw reads on its own, using fastp at Q25 for trimming and MiXCR for clone calling, and kept in-frame beta chains. Rows are combined by CDR3 protein, so each entry shows the most common genes and DNA. Recorded for this sample are roughly 500,000 distinct CDR3 sequences; approximately 15% of them occurred a single time. The ten largest clones add up to about 24% of the sample. Results and caveats for the whole study, not just this receptor: In the ex vivo response, HLA-C-restricted CMV-specific TCR beta clonotypes were dominant, and in two of eight donors the single most frequent clonotype came from this HLA-C-restricted group. In both this cohort and an independent cohort of more than 350 donors, the cumulative frequency of public TCR beta family members distinguished carriers of CMV infection plus the relevant HLA type.

Sequenced material: CD8+ T cells from PBMCs. Here the chain combines TRBV12-3 or TRBV12-4 and TRBJ1-1, with an unclear D gene assignment. This clonotype was sampled from a human donor in good health (CMV status not recorded). Some clones in this sample may be carry-over from other donors' samples. The sequenced DNA: TGTGCCAGCAGTATGTCAGCGAACACTGAAGCTTTCTTT. Translated, this gives CASSMSANTEAFF.